The 11 T cell receptor beta chains in this list originate from one sample, sequenced in a study of T cells after posttransplantation cyclophosphamide. Sequencing used immunoSEQ multiplex PCR; TCRdb keeps in-frame clones, though not all of them. The sample records approximately 32,000 clones, about 90% being singletons. The sequenced material came from PBMCs. Receptor source: a woman in her 40s with a blood cancer, CMV-positive, and with a related stem cell donor.

This clone was counted once. The chain uses TRBV6-5 and TRBJ1-1; 9 positions agree with TRBD1. The germline gives CDR1 MNHEY, CDR2 SVGAGI. The CDR3 is 15 residues long. The junction had 7 bases not matched to a gene; V was cut back by 6 bases and J by 2 bases. CDR3 sequence: CASSSQGAVNTEAFF. CDR3 nucleotide sequence: TGTGCCAGCAGCTCACAGGGGGCGGTAAACACTGAAGCTTTCTTT.

Details on this clone: A junction boundary mismatches the germline segment, possibly from a read error. The DNA for the CDR3 is TGTGCTAGCAGCCGAGACCCCCAGCCGAGGGAGACCCAGTACTTC. As protein: CASSRDPQPRETQYF. V is TRBV7-7 and J is TRBJ2-5; D gene uncertain. The CDR3 extends over 15 amino acids. CDR1 and CDR2 (germline): SSHAT, FNYEAQ (reference sequence).

CDR3 bases: TGTGCCAGCAGTCCCGGGACAGGGGTGAACACTGAAGCTTTCTTT. It translates to CASSPGTGVNTEAFF. This rearrangement joins TRBV25-1 to TRBJ1-1; 10 nucleotides agree with TRBD1. Germline V gene data show CDR1 as MGHDK and CDR2 as SYGVNS. The J segment lost 0 bases and the V segment lost 5 bases, leaving 3 bases of the junction unmatched. The CDR3 sequence is 15 residues long.

The rearrangement joins TRBV29-1 to TRBJ2-7; maybe TRBD2 (5 bases). V was cut by 2 bases and J by 3 bases, with 8 bases left in between. CDR3 length equals 12 residues. Germline loops: CDR1 SQVTM, CDR2 ANQGSEA. DNA of the CDR3: TGCAGCGTTGAATTCCGGGGCTACGAGCAGTACTTC. It encodes CSVEFRGYEQYF.

Note on this clone: Other DNA sequences in the sample encode the same CDR3. The rearrangement joins TRBV5-1 to TRBJ1-6; D remains unclear. The germline V gene has CDR1 SGHRS and CDR2 YFSETQ. The CDR3 is made up of 16 amino acids. The germline V and J ends were trimmed by 0 bases and 0 bases, with 7 bases remaining between them. The CDR3 is CASSLVGSSYNSPLHF. Here the CDR3 DNA reads TGCGCCAGCAGCTTGGTAGGGAGCTCCTATAATTCACCCCTCCACTTT.

The chain carries TRBV7-9 and TRBJ1-5; TRBD1 might be the D (5 bases). Germline-derived CDR1 and CDR2 are SEHNR and FQNEAQ (reference sequence). Trimming took off 5 bases at V and 10 bases at J, with 9 bases between the two ends. This CDR3 has 11 residues. The CDR3 bases are TGTGCCAGCAGCCCCGGGGGACCCCAGCATTTT. It specifies CASSPGGPQHF.

This rearrangement joins TRBV19 to TRBJ1-3; D is uncertain. V lost 8 bases and J 8 bases, leaving 31 bases between the germline ends. This CDR3 has 18 residues. Germline V gene sequence: CDR1 LNHDA, CDR2 SQIVND (reference sequence). The CDR3 loop is CASHPQETLWRNRDTIYF. Here the CDR3 DNA reads TGTGCCAGTCACCCCCAAGAGACTTTATGGCGAAATCGGGACACCATATATTTT.

The genes are TRBV4-1 and TRBJ2-5; 7 nucleotides line up with TRBD2. Germline V CDR1 and CDR2: MGHRA, YSYEKL. The V and J ends lost 1 base and 5 bases, in that order; junction bases with no gene match: 7. The CDR3 sequence is 15 residues long. CDR3 protein: CASSQASGGRETQYF. CDR3 nucleotide sequence: TGCGCCAGCAGCCAAGCGTCGGGGGGAAGGGAGACCCAGTACTTC.

The chain couples TRBV10-3 to TRBJ1-1; 9 bases are shared with TRBD1. The CDR3 is 14 amino acids. The ends lost 4 bases at V and 1 base at J; junction bases unmatched: 1. CDR1 is ENHRY, CDR2 SYGVKD, per germline. For the CDR3, the DNA is TGTGCCATCAGTGGGGGACAGGGGAACACTGAAGCTTTCTTT. Residues: CAISGGQGNTEAFF.

The chain is built from TRBV18 and TRBJ1-1, with 7 bases identical to TRBD1. The CDR3 contains 16 residues. After removal of 2 bases from V and 3 bases from J, the junction contained 9 bases not matched to a gene. Per the germline V gene, CDR1 is KGHSH and CDR2 is LQKENI. CDR3 DNA sequence: TGTGCCAGCTCACCATGGATGGAGGGGGCGGACACTGAAGCTTTCTTT. Protein product: CASSPWMEGADTEAFF.

V and J are TRBV7-8 and TRBJ2-3; D might be TRBD2 (6 bases). This CDR3 has 18 amino acids. V lost 1 base to trimming and J lost 7 bases, with 24 bases between them. The germline V gene has CDR1 SGHVS and CDR2 FQNEAQ. CDR3 DNA: TGTGCCAGCAGCTTAGTAGCGGTCGAGGGCGGAACAAGGTATACGCAGTATTTT. Protein product: CASSLVAVEGGTRYTQYF.